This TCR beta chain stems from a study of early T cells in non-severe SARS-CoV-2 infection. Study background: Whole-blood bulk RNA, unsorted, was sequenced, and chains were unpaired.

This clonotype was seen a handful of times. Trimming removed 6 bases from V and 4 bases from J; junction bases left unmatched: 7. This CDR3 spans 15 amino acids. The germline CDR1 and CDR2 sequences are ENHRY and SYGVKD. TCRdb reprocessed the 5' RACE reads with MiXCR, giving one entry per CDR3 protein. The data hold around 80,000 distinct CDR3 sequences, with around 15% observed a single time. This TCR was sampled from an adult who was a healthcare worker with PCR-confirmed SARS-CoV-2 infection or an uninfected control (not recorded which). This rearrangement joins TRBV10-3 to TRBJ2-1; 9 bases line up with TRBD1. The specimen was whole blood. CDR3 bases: TGTGCCATCAGCCAACCGGGGACAGGGTACAATGAGCAGTTCTTC. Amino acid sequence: CAISQPGTGYNEQFF.